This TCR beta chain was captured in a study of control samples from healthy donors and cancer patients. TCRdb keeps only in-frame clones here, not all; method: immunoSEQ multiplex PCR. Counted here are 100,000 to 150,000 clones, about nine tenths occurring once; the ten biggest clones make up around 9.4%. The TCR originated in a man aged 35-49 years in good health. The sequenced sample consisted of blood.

For the CDR3, the DNA is TGTGCCAGCAGCTTAGTACAGGGGTATGAGCAGTTCTTC. As protein: CASSLVQGYEQFF. The genes are TRBV11-3 and TRBJ2-1; 7 nucleotides line up with TRBD1. Germline trimming cut 1 base from V and 8 bases from J; bases unmatched to any gene: 2. The germline V gene has CDR1 SGHNT and CDR2 YENEEA. The CDR3 extends over 13 amino acids.